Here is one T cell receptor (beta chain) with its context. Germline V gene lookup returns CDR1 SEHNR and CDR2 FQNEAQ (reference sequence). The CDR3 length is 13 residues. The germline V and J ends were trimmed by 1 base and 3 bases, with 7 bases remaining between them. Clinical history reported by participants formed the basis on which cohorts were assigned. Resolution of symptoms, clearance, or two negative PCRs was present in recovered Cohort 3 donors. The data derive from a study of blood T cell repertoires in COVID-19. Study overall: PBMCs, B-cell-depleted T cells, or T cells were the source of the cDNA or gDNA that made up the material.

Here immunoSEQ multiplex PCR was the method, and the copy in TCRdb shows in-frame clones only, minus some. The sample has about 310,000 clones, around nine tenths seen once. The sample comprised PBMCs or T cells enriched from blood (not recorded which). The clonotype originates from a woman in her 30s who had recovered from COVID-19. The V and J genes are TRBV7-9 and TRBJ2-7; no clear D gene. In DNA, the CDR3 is TGTGCCAGCAGCTTAGTGGCGGTCTACGAGCAGTACTTC. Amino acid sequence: CASSLVAVYEQYF.